The clone carrying this T cell receptor beta chain was recorded many times. Its cognate antigen is unknown. This sample stems from a study of blood T cells in healthy people across ages. Notes on the study in general: Naive and antigen-experienced cells were not separated, limiting conclusive comparison. Long-lived donors exceeded aged donors in naive CD4+ cells and diversity.

Sample-barcoded 5' priming and a J-beta primer mix drove a second PCR of about 7 to 11 cycles. Each single sample gave us at least 2.5 million CDR3-containing paired-end reads. TCRdb reprocessed the 5' RACE reads via MiXCR and lists one record per CDR3 protein. The data show hundreds of thousands of distinct CDR3 sequences, roughly 30% seen once. The CDR3 contains 17 residues. The germline V gene has CDR1 LNHNV and CDR2 YYDKDF (reference sequence). Trimming pared 4 bases from V and 3 bases from J, leaving 16 bases between. The specimen sequenced was blood. The sequence derives from a woman aged 80 or over in good health. V and J are TRBV15 and TRBJ1-6, with D possibly matching TRBD1 (5 bases). DNA of the CDR3: TGTGCCACCAGCACAACCAGGGAGGCCGGCTATAATTCACCCCTCCACTTT. It yields the protein CATSTTREAGYNSPLHF. Combining the CDR3 with reference TRBV15 and TRBJ1-6 gives the whole variable domain DAMVIQNPRYQVTQFGKPVTLSCSQTLNHNVMYWYQQKSSQAPKLLFHYYDKDFNNEADTPDNFQSRRPNTSFCFLDIRSPGLGDTAMYLCATSTTREAGYNSPLHFGNGTRLTVT.